This T cell receptor beta chain was recorded in a study of beta chain features in type 1 diabetes. Stem cell-like memory, regulatory, central memory and naive CD4+ cells were sorted via CD45RO/CCR7/CD25/CD127/CD95/CD27. Of the isolated RNA, all was reverse transcribed, and so the sequenced material was expressed TCRB transcripts. The data were produced by immunoSEQ multiplex PCR, yet TCRdb's version contains in-frame clones alone and is incomplete. The sample lists 620,000 or so clones; roughly 16% were seen once. The specimen sequenced was naive CD4+ T cells from blood. The clonotype was recovered from a man younger than 35 in good health.

The CDR3, as DNA: TGTGCCAGCAGCCCCTTCATACGGGGTTCACCCCTCCACTTT. Its protein product is CASSPFIRGSPLHF. The chain couples TRBV11-2 to TRBJ1-6; D remains ambiguous. This CDR3 region has 14 residues. The V gene's germline CDR1 is SGHAT and CDR2 FQNNGV. V shed 5 bases and J shed 9 bases, with 14 bases lying between them. Full variable domain (rest looked up from reference TRBV11-2 and TRBJ1-6): EAGVAQSPRYKIIEKRQSVAFWCNPISGHATLYWYQQILGQGPKLLIQFQNNGVVDDSQLPKDRFSAERLKGVDSTLKIQPAKLEDSAVYLCASSPFIRGSPLHFGNGTRLTVT.